Following are 32 T cell receptor beta chains from one sample sequenced in a study of shared clonotypes between healthy human individuals. This table comes from immunoSEQ multiplex PCR, and its TCRdb copy is limited to in-frame clones, with some not included. This table has about 490,000 clones, over 70% appearing once. Sequencing was done on a sample of PBMCs. The receptors were gathered from a middle-aged woman in good health. Some clones in this sample may be carry-over from other donors' samples.

As regards this clone: It differs at one base from a far larger clone, so likely a read error. The same CDR3 also results from other DNA sequences found in this sample. The chain carries TRBV7-8 and TRBJ1-1, with D maybe TRBD1 (5 bases). V gave up 2 bases and J gave up 8 bases, with 15 bases separating them. The CDR3 is 14 amino acids. Germline V gives CDR1 SGHVS, CDR2 FQNEAQ. CDR3 coding DNA: TGTGCCAGCAGCTTACAGGGAGGTATCACCGAAGCTTTCTTT. Translating gives CASSLQGGITEAFF.

The table lists this clone with many counts. This chain links TRBV7-6 with TRBJ2-1, with D possibly TRBD2 on 6 matching bases. Trimming shortened V by 2 bases and J by 4 bases, and 9 bases separated the two germline ends. The CDR3 consists of 14 residues. In germline, CDR1 is SGHVS, CDR2 FNYEAQ. In nucleotides, the CDR3 is TGTGCCAGCAGCTTAACGGGAGTTTACAATGAGCAGTTCTTC. Protein sequence: CASSLTGVYNEQFF.

A single count supports this clone. It is likely a read error: a sequence one base away is far more abundant. Other DNA sequences in the same sample also yield this CDR3. The V call is TRBV2, the J call TRBJ1-5, with D unclear. CDR3 length equals 16 residues. Germline lookup yields CDR1 SNHLY and CDR2 FYNNEI. The CDR3 sequence: CASTRATSRGNQPQHF. The CDR3 DNA follows: TGTGCCAGCACCCGGGCCACTTCTCGTGGCAATCAGCCCCAGCACTTT.

In the case of this clone: This likely stems from a read error, as it lies one base from a far larger clone. This specimen includes other DNA sequences encoding the same CDR3. This rearrangement joins TRBV30 to TRBJ2-2; 9 bases fit TRBD2. The CDR3 runs 15 residues. The V segment lost 2 bases and the J segment 2 bases; nucleotides outside the gene matches: 3. Germline loops: CDR1 GTSNPN, CDR2 SVGIG (reference sequence). The CDR3 is CAWSPGLANTGELFF. For the CDR3, the DNA is TGTGCCTGGAGTCCGGGACTAGCAAACACCGGGGAGCTGTTTTTT. The full variable domain, rest sourced from reference TRBV30 and TRBJ2-2, is SQTIHQWPATLVQPVGSPLSLECTVEGTSNPNLYWYRQAAGRGLQLLFYSVGIGQISSEVPQNLSASRPQDRQFILSSKKLLLSDSGFYLCAWSPGLANTGELFFGEGSRLTVL.

This clone is deemed medium-sized. The same CDR3 arises from other DNA sequences in this sample as well. V and J are TRBV2 and TRBJ1-5; D is unclear. CDR1 is SNHLY, CDR2 FYNNEI, per germline. The CDR3 spans 14 residues. The V end lost 6 bases, the J end lost 0 bases, and 9 bases lay between the germline ends. This chain's CDR3 is CASSYGYSNQPQHF. CDR3 nucleotides: TGTGCCAGCAGCTACGGATATAGCAATCAGCCCCAGCATTTT.

About this clone: Only one base separates this from a far larger clonotype, so it likely reflects a read error. The chain joins TRBV4-1 to TRBJ2-3; no reliable D call. CDR1 is MGHRA and CDR2 is YSYEKL in the germline V gene. The CDR3 covers 15 residues. V gave up 4 bases and J gave up 1 base, with 12 bases separating them. The CDR3 spells CASSRPCGGTDTQYF. The CDR3 coding sequence is TGCGCCAGCAGCCGTCCGTGCGGAGGCACAGATACGCAGTATTTT.

The V and J genes are TRBV15 and TRBJ2-2, with unresolved D. This CDR3 comprises 15 residues. V gave up 0 bases and J gave up 4 bases, with 9 bases separating them. Looked up from germline, CDR1 is LNHNV and CDR2 is YYDKDF (reference sequence). The CDR3 loop is CATSRDGVGTGELFF. DNA for the CDR3: TGTGCCACCAGCAGAGATGGGGTTGGCACCGGGGAGCTGTTTTTT.

This clone came up many times. The sample carries other DNA sequences with the same CDR3. The chain has TRBV2 and TRBJ2-7, with D hard to call. Germline CDR1 is SNHLY and CDR2 is FYNNEI. V lost 3 bases to trimming and J lost 4 bases, with 10 bases between them. CDR3 length: 13 residues. The CDR3 protein is CASSDRQPYEQYF. As DNA, the CDR3 is TGTGCCAGCAGTGATAGGCAACCTTACGAGCAGTACTTC.

The CDR3 DNA is TGTGCCAGCAGCCACCAGCGAGGACTAGCGGGAGAGCCCGGGCGGGATGAGCAGTACTTC. Protein product: CASSHQRGLAGEPGRDEQYF. The gene calls are TRBV4-2 and TRBJ2-7, with 13 bases that match TRBD2. Trimming removed 3 bases from V and 7 bases from J; junction bases left unmatched: 21. Per germline, CDR1 LGHNA and CDR2 YNFKEQ. This CDR3 has 20 residues.

The chain couples TRBV9 to TRBJ2-1; D uncertain. Trimming removed 4 bases from V and 2 bases from J, with 16 bases in between. The CDR3 loop spans 16 amino acids. Per germline, CDR1 SGDLS and CDR2 YYNGEE. The CDR3 DNA reads as TGTGCCAGCAGCTCCCGTGGGTTTCAGGCCTACAATGAGCAGTTCTTC. Its translation is CASSSRGFQAYNEQFF.

J is TRBJ1-2 and V is TRBV7-9; 10 bases map to TRBD1. CDR3 length: 13 residues. The V gene's germline CDR1 is SEHNR and CDR2 FQNEAQ (reference sequence). J gave up 7 bases and V 5 bases, and 4 bases lay outside the gene matches. DNA for the CDR3: TGTGCCAGCAGCCCTGGGACAGGGGTTGGCTACACCTTC. Residues: CASSPGTGVGYTF.

The chain carries TRBV19 and TRBJ2-7; D is unresolved. This CDR3 region has 15 residues. CDR1 LNHDA and CDR2 SQIVND come from the germline V gene (reference sequence). Between the trimmed V and J ends, which lost 5 bases and 3 bases, there was a span of 17 bases. The CDR3 region has the DNA TGTGCCAGTAGTGCCCCGGGTAGCTTAAGCTACGAGCAGTACTTC. Translation: CASSAPGSLSYEQYF.

This clone has only a few counts. The J gene is TRBJ1-2, the V gene TRBV25-1; TRBD1 aligns across 7 bases. The CDR3 runs to 15 residues. After removal of 6 bases from V and 6 bases from J, the junction contained 13 bases not matched to a gene. Germline CDR1 reads MGHDK; CDR2 reads SYGVNS. The DNA of the CDR3 is TGTGCCAGCAGGCGCACGGGACAGCTACACAATGGCTACACCTTC. Translation gives CASRRTGQLHNGYTF.

Turning to this clone: This is likely an artifact of a read error, given a far larger clone one base away. The sample holds other DNA sequences that translate to the same CDR3. The genes are TRBV7-3 and TRBJ2-7; 7 positions match TRBD1. The CDR3 length is 14 residues. In germline, CDR1 is SGHTA, CDR2 FQGTGA. Unmatched junction bases numbered 12, after V lost 9 bases and J lost 4 bases. CDR3 in amino acids: CASSETGNDYEQYF. As DNA, the CDR3 is TGTGCCAGTAGCGAGACAGGGAATGATTACGAGCAGTACTTC.

The chain couples TRBV6-1 to TRBJ2-3; TRBD1 is a possible D gene (6 bases). Trimming cost V 1 base and J 5 bases, with 10 bases left between them. In germline, CDR1 is MNHNS, CDR2 SASEGT. The CDR3 extends over 14 amino acids. CDR3 DNA sequence: TGTGCCAGCAGTGAAGACAGGGAAATAGATACGCAGTATTTT. Residues: CASSEDREIDTQYF.

J is TRBJ2-5 and V is TRBV2; 11 bases align to TRBD2. Trimming took 5 bases from V and 5 from J; bases not matched to a gene: 4. The CDR3 extends over 14 amino acids. CDR1 and CDR2 from the germline V gene are SNHLY and FYNNEI. The CDR3 coding sequence is TGTGCCAGCAGTAGACTAGCGGGATCTGAGACCCAGTACTTC. Protein: CASSRLAGSETQYF.

There are a few counts of this clone. V is TRBV5-6 and J is TRBJ2-1; perhaps TRBD2 as D (5 bases). There are 16 residues in the CDR3. Trimming took off 4 bases at V and 0 bases at J, with 14 bases between the two ends. The germline CDR1 and CDR2 sequences are SGHDT and YYEEEE. CDR3 sequence: CASSQGLGSSYNEQFF. In nucleotides, the CDR3 is TGTGCCAGCAGCCAAGGACTTGGAAGCTCCTACAATGAGCAGTTCTTC.

The rearrangement links TRBV7-2 to TRBJ1-3, with 8 bases fitting TRBD1. CDR3 size: 18 residues. The junction had 12 bases not matched to a gene; V was cut back by 2 bases and J by 3 bases. Germline CDR1 and CDR2: SGHTA and FQGNSA. CDR3 DNA sequence: TGTGCCAGCAGCTTAACGTTAAGGCAGGGGGCTTGTGGAAACACCATATATTTT. Translated, it gives CASSLTLRQGACGNTIYF.

The J gene is TRBJ1-1, the V gene TRBV7-9; no definite D call. V shed 7 bases and J shed 0 bases, with 15 bases lying between them. The CDR3 consists of 15 residues. Germline assignment: CDR1 SEHNR and CDR2 FQNEAQ (reference sequence). The CDR3 here is CASTSGGRMNTEAFF. CDR3 in DNA: TGTGCCAGCACCTCCGGCGGCAGGATGAACACTGAAGCTTTCTTT. The full variable domain, in which reference TRBV7-9 and TRBJ1-1 provide the parts outside the CDR3, is DTGVSQNPRHKITKRGQNVTFRCDPISEHNRLYWYRQTLGQGPEFLTYFQNEAQLEKSRLLSDRFSAERPKGSFSTLEIQRTEQGDSAMYLCASTSGGRMNTEAFFGQGTRLTVV.

The genes are TRBV28 and TRBJ1-2; D is undetermined. V was shortened by 2 bases and J by 8 bases, with 12 bases between the two germline ends. In germline, CDR1 is MDHEN, CDR2 SYDVKM. The CDR3 has 13 amino acids. The CDR3: CASSLTSAIGYTF. CDR3 DNA: TGTGCCAGCAGTTTAACATCGGCCATCGGCTACACCTTC.

This clone appeared a single time. This sequence joins TRBV29-1 and TRBJ2-1, with a possible D match to TRBD2 (5 bases). The V gene's germline CDR1 is SQVTM and CDR2 ANQGSEA. The CDR3 runs 12 residues. Trimming pared 4 bases from V and 10 bases from J, leaving 14 bases between. The CDR3 protein is CSVGPGFSEQFF. The DNA of the CDR3 is TGCAGCGTTGGACCGGGGTTCAGCGAGCAGTTCTTC.

About this clone itself: A read error may produce the germline difference seen at one junction end. The chain carries TRBV11-2 and TRBJ2-5; D possibly uses TRBD1 or TRBD2 (6 bases each). The CDR3 has 13 residues. Germline V gene lookup returns CDR1 SGHAT and CDR2 FQNNGV. The chain's CDR3 is CASSLIRGESQYF. The CDR3 nucleotides are TGTGCCAGCAGCTTGATTAGGGGGGAGAGCCAGTACTTC.

The rearrangement uses TRBV11-2 and TRBJ2-5; D is perhaps TRBD2 (6 bases). V dropped 0 bases and J dropped 2 bases, with 13 bases sitting between them. This CDR3 is built from 16 residues. Germline V lookup: CDR1 SGHAT, CDR2 FQNNGV. CDR3 loop: CASSLDRGILQETQYF. CDR3 in DNA: TGTGCCAGCAGCTTAGATCGGGGGATACTGCAAGAGACCCAGTACTTC.

For the CDR3, the DNA is TGTGCCAGCAGCCCCCAACAGGGCCGTGAGCAGTTCTTC. Translating gives CASSPQQGREQFF. The chain couples TRBV7-2 to TRBJ2-1, with D perhaps matching TRBD1 (6 bases). The CDR3 is 13 amino acids. Trimming stripped 5 bases from V and 9 bases from J, with 14 bases between. Per germline, CDR1 SGHTA and CDR2 FQGNSA. Supplemented by reference TRBV7-2 and TRBJ2-1, the full variable domain reads GAGVSQSPSNKVTEKGKDVELRCDPISGHTALYWYRQSLGQGLEFLIYFQGNSAPDKSGLPSDRFSAERTGGSVSTLTIQRTQQEDSAVYLCASSPQQGREQFFGPGTRLTVL.

The J gene is TRBJ2-5, the V gene TRBV28, with 15 bases matching TRBD2. With V trimmed by 6 bases and J by 0 bases, 8 bases remained unmatched. This CDR3 region has 18 residues. Germline V gene sequence: CDR1 MDHEN, CDR2 SYDVKM. CDR3 bases: TGTGCCAGCAGGCAGAGGACTAGCGGGAGGGTGTACCAAGAGACCCAGTACTTC. This sequence encodes CASRQRTSGRVYQETQYF. Full variable domain (rest looked up from reference TRBV28 and TRBJ2-5): DVKVTQSSRYLVKRTGEKVFLECVQDMDHENMFWYRQDPGLGLRLIYFSYDVKMKEKGDIPEGYSVSREKKERFSLILESASTNQTSMYLCASRQRTSGRVYQETQYFGPGTRLLVL.

As to this clone: With a far larger clone one base away, a read error is the likely cause. The chain has TRBV7-8 and TRBJ1-4; tentatively, D is TRBD1 (6 bases). Germline V gives CDR1 SGHVS, CDR2 FQNEAQ. CDR3 size: 16 residues. CDR3: CASSLGAGRANEELFF. Here the CDR3 DNA reads TGTGCCAGCAGCTTGGGGGCAGGGAGGGCTAATGAAGAACTGTTTTTT.

V usage is TRBV4-3 and J usage is TRBJ2-7, with D perhaps TRBD1 or TRBD2 (5 bases each). V shed 3 bases and J shed 2 bases, with 14 bases lying between them. In germline, CDR1 is LGHNA, CDR2 YSLEER. The CDR3 loop spans 15 amino acids. The CDR3: CASSQERGDPYEQYF. The CDR3 DNA follows: TGCGCCAGCAGCCAGGAGAGAGGGGACCCCTACGAGCAGTACTTC.

Comments on this clone: Other DNA sequences in this sample translate to the same CDR3. This chain uses TRBV27 with TRBJ2-6; D is unclear. V lost 6 bases and J 4 bases, leaving 7 bases between the germline ends. Germline V CDR1 and CDR2: MNHEY, SMNVEV (reference sequence). CDR3 length equals 13 residues. The CDR3 DNA reads TGTGCCAGCAGGCCGTCCGGGGCCAACGTCCTGACTTTC. Its translation: CASRPSGANVLTF.

V gene TRBV10-3 combines with J gene TRBJ1-4; TRBD1 matches 7 bases. The trim removed 0 bases at V and 8 bases at J, leaving 3 bases unmatched. This CDR3 spans 14 amino acids. Looked up from germline, CDR1 is ENHRY and CDR2 is SYGVKD. This CDR3 is CAISESQGREKLFF. For the CDR3, the DNA is TGTGCCATCAGTGAGTCACAGGGGAGGGAAAAACTGTTTTTT.

The genes are TRBV5-6 and TRBJ2-3; maybe TRBD2 (5 bases). CDR1 and CDR2 (germline): SGHDT, YYEEEE. This CDR3 is built from 12 residues. Trimming removed 7 bases at V and 3 bases at J, with 9 bases between. CDR3 in DNA: TGTGCCAGCTCTCCGGGGACAGATACGCAGTATTTT. Amino acids: CASSPGTDTQYF.

For this clone: The same CDR3 also results from other DNA sequences found in this sample. This sequence joins TRBV30 and TRBJ1-5, with D unresolved. Germline CDR1 GTSNPN, CDR2 SVGIG (reference sequence). Trimming removed 0 bases from V and 5 bases from J, with 8 bases in between. The CDR3 runs to 13 residues. CDR3 nucleotide sequence: TGTGCCTGGAGTGTACGGGTTGATCAGCCCCAGCATTTT. It translates to CAWSVRVDQPQHF. Drawing the rest from reference TRBV30 and TRBJ1-5, the complete variable domain is SQTIHQWPATLVQPVGSPLSLECTVEGTSNPNLYWYRQAAGRGLQLLFYSVGIGQISSEVPQNLSASRPQDRQFILSSKKLLLSDSGFYLCAWSVRVDQPQHFGDGTRLSIL.

The rearrangement joins TRBV7-2 to TRBJ2-1; D is ambiguous. V lost 5 bases, J lost 7 bases, and 12 bases lay in between. Germline V gene lookup returns CDR1 SGHTA and CDR2 FQGNSA. This CDR3 has 13 amino acids. The CDR3, as DNA: TGTGCCAGCAGCCCCGGGCCTGCGAATGAGCAGTTCTTC. Encoded protein: CASSPGPANEQFF.